This T cell receptor (beta chain) was identified in a study of blood T cell repertoires in COVID-19. At the level of the study: Italy, Spain and the United States were the sources of the convalescent and acute COVID-19 samples. Nucleic acid was either cDNA or gDNA, and it came from T cells, B-cell-depleted T cells, or PBMCs.

Looked up from germline, CDR1 is SNHLY and CDR2 is FYNNEI. This CDR3 contains 14 residues. Trimming left V 6 bases short and J 6 bases short, with 14 bases between. Produced via immunoSEQ multiplex PCR; TCRdb's table is partial and in-frame only. This table holds about 46,000 clones, 80% to 90% found once. This TCR was recovered from a human donor with active COVID-19. The donor label of this sample is uncertain. The V gene is TRBV2, the J gene TRBJ1-4; a weak D match, TRBD1 (5 bases). The sample comprised peripheral blood. CDR3 nucleotides: TGTGCCAGCAGGACGGGGGAAGGAGATGAAAAACTGTTTTTT. Translation gives CASRTGEGDEKLFF. The entire variable domain, with the rest obtained from reference TRBV2 and TRBJ1-4, is as follows: EPEVTQTPSHQVTQMGQEVILRCVPISNHLYFYWYRQILGQKVEFLVSFYNNEISEKSEIFDDQFSVERPDGSNFTLKIRSTKLEDSAMYFCASRTGEGDEKLFFGSGTQLSVL.